These 21 T cell receptor beta chains were all obtained from the same sample, sequenced in a study of T-cell reconstitution after alpha-beta-depleted transplantation in children. The TCRbeta library was prepared with unique molecular identifiers. TCRdb redid the calling of the PCR reads with MiXCR, one entry per CDR3 protein. Here the sample spans a few hundred thousand distinct CDR3 sequences, over 10% being singletons. Source: PBMCs, mostly from graft donor cells, taken 360 days after TCRalphabeta/CD19-depleted stem cell transplant. These receptors all stem from a male patient between 5 and 17 years old who had a stem cell transplant for acute myeloid leukemia, so the T cells may come from the graft donor.

A few counts support this clonotype. The chain couples TRBV4-1 to TRBJ2-2; the match to TRBD1 covers 9 bases. V was pared by 3 bases and J by 5 bases, with 13 bases of the junction left unmatched. Germline loops: CDR1 MGHRA, CDR2 YSYEKL. The CDR3 totals 18 residues. This CDR3 reads CASSHLPGDRVGTGELFF. The CDR3 DNA follows: TGCGCCAGCAGCCACCTCCCCGGGGACAGGGTTGGAACCGGGGAGCTGTTTTTT.

V is TRBV6-1 and J is TRBJ2-1; 11 positions match TRBD2. The CDR3 loop spans 16 amino acids. Germline CDR1 reads MNHNS; CDR2 reads SASEGT. After removal of 8 bases from V and 4 bases from J, the junction contained 10 bases not matched to a gene. Here the CDR3 reads CASRLLAGALYNEQFF. The DNA for the CDR3 is TGTGCCAGCCGACTACTAGCGGGAGCTTTGTACAATGAGCAGTTCTTC.

There are a few counts of this clonotype. The chain links TRBV20-1 to TRBJ2-7, with D unresolved. There are 14 residues in the CDR3. V lost 4 bases and J 2 bases, leaving 15 bases between the germline ends. The germline gives CDR1 DFQATT, CDR2 SNEGSKA (reference sequence). CDR3 in DNA: TGCAGTGCTATGAGACAACTCCTCGCCTACGAGCAGTACTTC. It encodes CSAMRQLLAYEQYF.

This clonotype was counted only a few times. CDR3 in DNA: TGTGCTAGTGGTTTGAGACCCCTCAGGGGGGACAGCCCAAAGGATACGCAGTATTTT. Its protein product is CASGLRPLRGDSPKDTQYF. The chain recombines TRBV12-5 with TRBJ2-3; perhaps TRBD1 as D (7 bases). The V and J ends lost 2 bases and 6 bases respectively, with 27 bases between them. From germline, CDR1 is LGHNT and CDR2 FRNRAP. The CDR3 spans 19 residues.

The CDR3 sequence: CASSQQGANSYEQYF. The CDR3 DNA reads as TGTGCCAGCAGTCAACAGGGGGCGAACTCCTACGAGCAGTACTTC. The rearrangement links TRBV12-3 or TRBV12-4 to TRBJ2-7, with 9 bases identical to TRBD1. The CDR3 runs 15 residues. After removal of 5 bases from V and 0 bases from J, the junction contained 5 bases not matched to a gene.

The chain carries TRBV10-3 and TRBJ2-2, with TRBD1 matching over 7 bases. Germline V gene sequence: CDR1 ENHRY, CDR2 SYGVKD. There are 15 residues in the CDR3. V was clipped by 5 bases and J by 3 bases; unmatched bases: 6. The CDR3 spells CAISRQGEYTGELFF. CDR3 sequence (DNA): TGTGCCATCAGTCGACAGGGCGAATACACCGGGGAGCTGTTTTTT.

In its sample, this clonotype was seen many times. This chain uses TRBV29-1 with TRBJ2-1, with D uncertain. Between the trimmed V and J ends, which lost 2 bases and 7 bases, there was a span of 0 bases. Germline assignment: CDR1 SQVTM and CDR2 ANQGSEA. CDR3 size: 9 residues. The CDR3 DNA reads TGCAGCGTTGAAAATGAGCAGTTCTTC. Translated, it gives CSVENEQFF.

This clonotype was counted at least ten times. The V call is TRBV29-1, the J call TRBJ1-2; TRBD1 is a possible D gene (5 bases). The germline CDR1 and CDR2 sequences are SQVTM and ANQGSEA. This CDR3 is built from 12 residues. Trimming removed 8 bases from V and 7 bases from J, with 17 bases in between. The CDR3 is CSFSGPQGGYTF. CDR3 nucleotides: TGCAGCTTCTCAGGTCCTCAGGGTGGCTACACCTTC.

The rearrangement joins TRBV20-1 to TRBJ2-3; 10 bases match TRBD2. V shed 4 bases, J shed 2 bases, and the junction held 3 bases outside the gene matches. CDR1 is DFQATT and CDR2 is SNEGSKA in the germline V gene (reference sequence). The CDR3 has 14 residues. The CDR3 loop reads CSATTSGVTDTQYF. The CDR3 DNA reads TGCAGTGCTACCACTAGCGGGGTCACAGATACGCAGTATTTT.

V usage is TRBV2 and J usage is TRBJ2-5; D gene unclear. Germline V lookup: CDR1 SNHLY, CDR2 FYNNEI. Deletions cut 7 bases from V and 5 bases from J, with 14 bases between. This CDR3 has 13 amino acids. CDR3 region: CASTEVRSETQYF. As DNA, the CDR3 is TGTGCCAGCACCGAGGTCCGGTCGGAGACCCAGTACTTC.

CDR3 region: CASSFLWQGRRETQYF. The CDR3 nucleotides read TGTGCCAGCAGTTTTCTTTGGCAGGGGCGAAGGGAGACCCAGTACTTC. The chain joins TRBV28 to TRBJ2-5, with D possibly matching TRBD1 (6 bases). Trimming removed 3 bases from V and 5 bases from J, with 19 bases in between. CDR1 and CDR2 (germline): MDHEN, SYDVKM. This CDR3 comprises 16 residues.

This clonotype was observed a few times. Its ends do not fully match the called genes, so a read error is possible. This chain connects TRBV20-1 to TRBJ1-2, with 7 bases aligning to TRBD1. Germline values: CDR1 DFQATT, CDR2 SNEGSKA (reference sequence). The CDR3 is 11 amino acids. DNA of the CDR3: TGCAGTGCTCGCCTTTCAGGGGGGCGTGACTTC. Translated, it gives CSARLSGGRDF.

The gene calls are TRBV7-9 and TRBJ1-4, with D perhaps matching TRBD1 (5 bases). Germline assignment: CDR1 SEHNR and CDR2 FQNEAQ (reference sequence). CDR3 size: 13 residues. V dropped 4 bases and J dropped 12 bases, with 15 bases sitting between them. This CDR3 is CASSWDGDRELFF. The DNA for the CDR3 is TGTGCCAGCAGCTGGGACGGGGACCGGGAACTGTTTTTT.

The V gene is TRBV9, the J gene TRBJ2-3; 7 nucleotides agree with TRBD2. This CDR3 region has 15 residues. Per germline, CDR1 SGDLS and CDR2 YYNGEE. V dropped 0 bases and J dropped 6; count of bases not matched to a gene: 7. The CDR3 DNA reads TGTGCCAGCAGCGTAGCGGCGGGAGAGATTGATACGCAGTATTTT. Its translation is CASSVAAGEIDTQYF.

Only a few counts were recorded for this clonotype. The junction and the germline gene differ at one end; a read error may be behind it. This chain links TRBV4-2 with TRBJ2-7; 7 positions match TRBD1. Germline assignment: CDR1 LGHNA and CDR2 YNFKEQ. The CDR3 is 15 residues long. The CDR3 nucleotides read TGTGCCAGCAGCCAAGGGCGGACAGGATCCTCCGAGCAGTACTTC. Its translation is CASSQGRTGSSEQYF.

This clonotype was seen repeatedly, ten times or more. This chain links TRBV9 with TRBJ1-1, with TRBD1 as a possible D gene (6 bases). Trimming pared 4 bases from V and 1 base from J, leaving 14 bases between. CDR3 length: 15 residues. CDR1 is SGDLS, CDR2 YYNGEE, per germline. The CDR3 sequence: CASSQTGQPNTEAFF. CDR3 nucleotide sequence: TGTGCCAGCAGCCAGACAGGACAGCCGAACACTGAAGCTTTCTTT. The variable domain in full, with the rest retrieved from reference TRBV9 and TRBJ1-1, is DSGVTQTPKHLITATGQRVTLRCSPRSGDLSVYWYQQSLDQGLQFLIQYYNGEERAKGNILERFSAQQFPDLHSELNLSSLELGDSALYFCASSQTGQPNTEAFFGQGTRLTVV.

J is TRBJ2-2 and V is TRBV9; D possibly corresponds to TRBD1 (6 bases). CDR1 SGDLS and CDR2 YYNGEE come from the germline V gene. There are 18 residues in the CDR3. The V end lost 4 bases, the J end lost 0 bases, and 19 bases lay between the germline ends. The CDR3 DNA reads as TGTGCCAGCAGCCGGTCGGACAGCCTCGATTCGAACACCGGGGAGCTGTTTTTT. It yields the protein CASSRSDSLDSNTGELFF.

The chain combines TRBV5-1 with TRBJ2-5, with D maybe TRBD2 (6 bases). V lost 0 bases and J lost 4, with 16 bases in between. The CDR3 is made up of 16 amino acids. Per the germline V gene, CDR1 is SGHRS and CDR2 is YFSETQ. The CDR3 coding sequence is TGCGCCAGCAGCTTGGAATGGAGGGGTTTAGGAGAGACCCAGTACTTC. As protein: CASSLEWRGLGETQYF. Together with reference TRBV5-1 and TRBJ2-5, the CDR3 gives the full variable domain: KAGVTQTPRYLIKTRGQQVTLSCSPISGHRSVSWYQQTPGQGLQFLFEYFSETQRNKGNFPGRFSGRQFSNSRSEMNVSTLELGDSALYLCASSLEWRGLGETQYFGPGTRLLVL.

This clonotype was recorded at least ten times. The V gene is TRBV14, the J gene TRBJ2-1; D is possibly TRBD2 (5 bases). V lost 2 bases to trimming and J lost 9 bases, with 17 bases between them. The CDR3 length is 15 residues. CDR1 and CDR2 from the germline V gene are SGHDN and FVKESK. The CDR3, as DNA: TGTGCCAGCAGCCAACTAACGGGATTGAGGAGTGAGCAGTTCTTC. This sequence encodes CASSQLTGLRSEQFF.

This clonotype was observed a few times. The V gene is TRBV29-1, the J gene TRBJ2-3; 13 bases align to TRBD2. The CDR3 extends over 16 amino acids. Losses at the gene ends were 6 bases for V and 4 bases for J; bases not matched to a gene: 10. The germline gives CDR1 SQVTM, CDR2 ANQGSEA. CDR3 in amino acids: CSVGRSTSGRADTQYF. CDR3 nucleotides: TGCAGCGTAGGAAGGTCAACTAGCGGGAGGGCAGATACGCAGTATTTT.

In this sample, this clonotype turned up a few times. The chain has TRBV7-9 and TRBJ2-7, with 10 bases identical to TRBD2. The V and J ends lost 1 base and 5 bases, in that order; junction bases with no gene match: 11. The CDR3 runs 17 residues. Germline V lookup: CDR1 SEHNR, CDR2 FQNEAQ (reference sequence). Here the CDR3 DNA reads TGTGCCAGCAGCTTAGTATCGGTCGGGCTAGCGGGAGACGAGCAGTACTTC. This gives the protein CASSLVSVGLAGDEQYF.